This TCR beta chain was captured in a study of early T cells in non-severe SARS-CoV-2 infection (dated by TCRdb to the early 2020s). Regarding the study in general: Bulk RNA from unsorted whole blood was used for TCR sequencing, so alpha and beta chains could not be paired.

The CDR3 has 16 amino acids, counting the end cysteine and phenylalanine. Only the CDR3 portion is preserved as DNA: 48 bases, with reading frame beginning at the first base. V is clipped by 3 bases and J by 5 bases, and the sequence between their germline boundaries is 17 bases long. Per the germline V gene, SGHDT is the CDR1 and YYEEEE is the CDR2. Turning to this clonotype: The target of this receptor is not known. There are no base qualities to consult, and no much larger clone falls within one base.

Summary of the overall study and its limitations: VDJdb matching was skewed toward anti-spike CD8 responses and likely underestimated virus-specific expansions, missing private and CD4 specificities.

The study was a case-control design nested within a healthcare worker cohort in London, UK, with weekly nasopharyngeal swab PCR tests and blood sampling. Healthcare workers were enrolled in the week of the UK lockdown, from 23 to 31 March 2020, and were followed every week for up to roughly 15 weeks. The receptor library was made with 5' RACE. TCRdb shows the sequencer as NextSeq 500. The TCR library protocol attached unique molecular identifiers to individual cDNA molecules to correct for sequencing error and PCR bias. TCR alpha and beta chains were both sequenced, and the abundances of alpha and beta sequences in each sample were closely correlated with each other. The authors' pipeline ran thus. Decombinator V4 was used to perform V gene, J gene and CDR3 annotation of TCR sequences. Expanded TCRs were defined as changing significantly between any two time points under a Poisson model with p below 0.0001. Abundances of TCRs were expressed as counts per million after normalisation to the total number of TCRs sequenced in each sample. TRAV1-2 paired with TRAJ12, TRAJ20 or TRAJ33 defined MAIT TCRs, while TRAV10 paired with TRAJ18 defined iNKT TCRs. A search of VDJdb, accessed on 1 November 2021, was run for TCRs annotated to CMV, EBV and SARS-CoV-2, with TCRs annotated for multiple antigens excluded. Clones were called with MiXCR by TCRdb after fastp trimmed the public reads at Q25, and only in-frame beta chains were retained. Each CDR3 protein gets just one entry, which takes the most common genes and DNA from the rows behind it. These V and J calls originate from TCRdb's pipeline instead of the authors' own analysis. The sample profile shows fewer than 60,000 distinct CDR3 sequences; around 10% of them were found once. Of the sample, 4.2% is held by the ten largest clones.

The rearrangement combines TRBV5-6 with TRBJ1-4, with no confidently assigned D gene. Sequencing input: whole blood. The source is an adult who was a healthcare worker with PCR-confirmed SARS-CoV-2 infection or an uninfected control (not recorded which). The DNA reads TGTGCCAGCAGCTCACTCTCCAAGGGAGGGAATGAAAAACTGTTTTTT. This translates into CASSSLSKGGNEKLFF.